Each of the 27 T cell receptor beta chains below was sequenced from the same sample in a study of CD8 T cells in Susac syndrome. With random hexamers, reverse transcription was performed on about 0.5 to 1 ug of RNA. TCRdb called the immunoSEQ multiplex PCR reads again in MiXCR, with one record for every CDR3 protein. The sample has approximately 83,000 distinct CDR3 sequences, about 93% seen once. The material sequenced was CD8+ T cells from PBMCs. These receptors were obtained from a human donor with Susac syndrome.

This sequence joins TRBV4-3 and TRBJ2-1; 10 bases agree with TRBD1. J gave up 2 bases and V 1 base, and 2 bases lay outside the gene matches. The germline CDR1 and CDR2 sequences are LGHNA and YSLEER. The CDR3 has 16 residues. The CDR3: CASSQAGQGPYNEQFF. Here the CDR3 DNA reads TGCGCCAGCAGCCAAGCGGGACAGGGGCCCTACAATGAGCAGTTCTTC.

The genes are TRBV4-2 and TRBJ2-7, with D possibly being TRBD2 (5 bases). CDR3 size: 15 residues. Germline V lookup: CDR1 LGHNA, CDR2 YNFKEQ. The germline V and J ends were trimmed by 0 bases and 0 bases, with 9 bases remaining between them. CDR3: CASSQEISVSYEQYF. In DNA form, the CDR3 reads TGTGCCAGCAGCCAAGAGATTAGCGTCTCCTACGAGCAGTACTTC.

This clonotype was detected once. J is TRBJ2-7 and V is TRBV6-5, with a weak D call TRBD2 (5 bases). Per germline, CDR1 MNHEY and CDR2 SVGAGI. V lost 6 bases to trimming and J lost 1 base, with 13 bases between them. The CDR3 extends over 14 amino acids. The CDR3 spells CASRLLEESYEQYF. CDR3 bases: TGTGCCAGCAGGTTGTTGGAGGAATCCTACGAGCAGTACTTC.

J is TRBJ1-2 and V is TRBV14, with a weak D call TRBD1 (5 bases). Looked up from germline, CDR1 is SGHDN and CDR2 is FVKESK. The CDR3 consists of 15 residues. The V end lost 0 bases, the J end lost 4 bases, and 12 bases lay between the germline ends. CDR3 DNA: TGTGCCAGCAGCCAAGACTACAGGAGAGGCTATGGCTACACCTTC. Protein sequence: CASSQDYRRGYGYTF.

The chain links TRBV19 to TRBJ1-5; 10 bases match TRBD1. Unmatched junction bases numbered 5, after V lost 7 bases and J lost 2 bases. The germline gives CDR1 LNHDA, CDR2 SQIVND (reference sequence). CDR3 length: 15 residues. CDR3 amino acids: CASIGTGVGNQPQHF. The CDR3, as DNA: TGTGCCAGTATAGGGACAGGGGTGGGCAATCAGCCCCAGCATTTT.

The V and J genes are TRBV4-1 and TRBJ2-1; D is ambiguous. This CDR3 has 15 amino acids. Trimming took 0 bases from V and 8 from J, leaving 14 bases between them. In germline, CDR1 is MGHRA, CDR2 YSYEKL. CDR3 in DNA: TGCGCCAGCAGCCAAGATAGAGGTAGTGTCGATGAGCAGTTCTTC. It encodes CASSQDRGSVDEQFF.

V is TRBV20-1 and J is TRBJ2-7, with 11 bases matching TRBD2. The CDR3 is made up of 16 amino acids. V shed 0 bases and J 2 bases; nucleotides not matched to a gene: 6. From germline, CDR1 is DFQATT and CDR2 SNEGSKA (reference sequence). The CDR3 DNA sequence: TGCAGTGCTAGAGACTCCGGGACTAGCGGCCCCTACGAGCAGTACTTC. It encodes CSARDSGTSGPYEQYF.

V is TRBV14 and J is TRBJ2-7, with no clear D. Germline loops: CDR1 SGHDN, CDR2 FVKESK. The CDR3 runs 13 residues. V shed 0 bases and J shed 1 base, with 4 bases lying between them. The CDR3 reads CASSQEVSYEQYF. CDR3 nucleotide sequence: TGTGCCAGCAGCCAAGAGGTGTCCTACGAGCAGTACTTC.

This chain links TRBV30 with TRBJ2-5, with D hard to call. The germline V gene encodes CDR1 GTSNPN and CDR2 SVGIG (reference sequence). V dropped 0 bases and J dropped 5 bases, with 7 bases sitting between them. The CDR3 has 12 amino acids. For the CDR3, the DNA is TGTGCCTGGAGTGTAGGTGTGGAGACCCAGTACTTC. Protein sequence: CAWSVGVETQYF.

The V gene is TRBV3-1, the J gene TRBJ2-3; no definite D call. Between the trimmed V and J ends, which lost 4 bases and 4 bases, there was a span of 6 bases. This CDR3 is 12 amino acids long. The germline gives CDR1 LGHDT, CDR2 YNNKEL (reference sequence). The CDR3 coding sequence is TGTGCCAGCAGCCCCGCGGCAGATACGCAGTATTTT. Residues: CASSPAADTQYF.

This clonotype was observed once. The CDR3 coding sequence is TGTGCCAGCAGTTGGGACTGGGGCGACTACGAGCAGTACTTC. Protein: CASSWDWGDYEQYF. The genes are TRBV6-2 or TRBV6-3 and TRBJ2-7; D might be TRBD2 (6 bases). The germline CDR1 and CDR2 sequences are MNHEY and SVGEGT. The V end lost 4 bases, the J end lost 3 bases, and 13 bases lay between the germline ends. This CDR3 comprises 14 residues.

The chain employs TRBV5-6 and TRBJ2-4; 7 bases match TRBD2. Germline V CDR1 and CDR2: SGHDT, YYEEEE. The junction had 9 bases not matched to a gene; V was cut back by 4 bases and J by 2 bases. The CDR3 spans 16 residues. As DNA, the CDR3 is TGTGCCAGCAGCCAAGACCCTAGCGGCCCCAAAAACATTCAGTACTTC. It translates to CASSQDPSGPKNIQYF.

CDR3: CASSVWGEIYEQYF. DNA of the CDR3: TGTGCCAGCAGCGTATGGGGGGAGATCTACGAGCAGTACTTC. This chain links TRBV13 with TRBJ2-7; D possibly corresponds to TRBD2 (6 bases). V lost 5 bases and J 3 bases, leaving 14 bases between the germline ends. There are 14 residues in the CDR3. Germline V gene sequence: CDR1 PRHDT, CDR2 FYEKMQ (reference sequence).

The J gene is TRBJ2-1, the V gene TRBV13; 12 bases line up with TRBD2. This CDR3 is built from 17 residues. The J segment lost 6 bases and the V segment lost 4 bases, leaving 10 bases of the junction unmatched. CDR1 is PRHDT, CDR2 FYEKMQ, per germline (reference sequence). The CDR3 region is CASSSSSGGAVGNEQFF. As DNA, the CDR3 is TGTGCCAGCAGCTCGTCTAGCGGGGGGGCCGTCGGCAATGAGCAGTTCTTC.

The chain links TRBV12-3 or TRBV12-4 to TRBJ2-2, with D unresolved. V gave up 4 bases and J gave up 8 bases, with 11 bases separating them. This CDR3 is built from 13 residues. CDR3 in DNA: TGTGCCAGCAGTTCATTAGTTGCTGGGGAGCTGTTTTTT. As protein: CASSSLVAGELFF.

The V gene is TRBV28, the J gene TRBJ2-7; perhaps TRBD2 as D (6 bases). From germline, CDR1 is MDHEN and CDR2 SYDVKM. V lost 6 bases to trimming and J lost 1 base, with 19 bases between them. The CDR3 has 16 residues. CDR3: CASSPRGTSRSYEQYF. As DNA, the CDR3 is TGTGCCAGCAGCCCTAGGGGTACTAGCAGATCCTACGAGCAGTACTTC.

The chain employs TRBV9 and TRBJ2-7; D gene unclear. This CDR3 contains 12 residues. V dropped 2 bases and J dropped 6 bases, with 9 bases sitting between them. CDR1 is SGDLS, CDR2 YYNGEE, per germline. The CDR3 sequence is CASSVQWGEQYF. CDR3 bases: TGTGCCAGCAGCGTCCAATGGGGCGAGCAGTACTTC.

CDR3 sequence: CASSPWGQGADEQYF. The CDR3 coding sequence is TGTGCCAGCAGCCCCTGGGGTCAGGGGGCTGACGAGCAGTACTTC. The genes are TRBV7-9 and TRBJ2-7; 8 bases are shared with TRBD1. Losses at the gene ends were 5 bases for V and 5 bases for J; bases not matched to a gene: 11. In germline, CDR1 is SEHNR, CDR2 FQNEAQ (reference sequence). This CDR3 is 15 amino acids long.

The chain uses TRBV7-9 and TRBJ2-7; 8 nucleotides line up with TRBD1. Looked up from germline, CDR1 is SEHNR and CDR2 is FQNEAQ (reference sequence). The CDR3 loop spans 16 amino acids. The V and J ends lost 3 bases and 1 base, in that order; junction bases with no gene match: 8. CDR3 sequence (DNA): TGTGCCAGCAGCTTTACCCCGGACAGGGAATCCTACGAGCAGTACTTC. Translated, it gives CASSFTPDRESYEQYF.

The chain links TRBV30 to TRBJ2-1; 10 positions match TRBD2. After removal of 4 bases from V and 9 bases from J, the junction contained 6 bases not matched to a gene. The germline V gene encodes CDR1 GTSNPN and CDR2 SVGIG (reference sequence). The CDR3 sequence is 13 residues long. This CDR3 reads CAWMGLAGVEQFF. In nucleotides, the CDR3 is TGTGCCTGGATGGGTCTAGCGGGAGTTGAGCAGTTCTTC.

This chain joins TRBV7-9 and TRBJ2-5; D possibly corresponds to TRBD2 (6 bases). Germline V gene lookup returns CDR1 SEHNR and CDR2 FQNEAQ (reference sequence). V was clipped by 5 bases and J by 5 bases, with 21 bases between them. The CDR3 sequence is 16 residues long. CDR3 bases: TGTGCCAGCAGCCCCCTCCCGGGAGAGGTAGAGGAGACCCAGTACTTC. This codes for CASSPLPGEVEETQYF. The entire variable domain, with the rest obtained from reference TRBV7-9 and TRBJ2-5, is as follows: DTGVSQNPRHKITKRGQNVTFRCDPISEHNRLYWYRQTLGQGPEFLTYFQNEAQLEKSRLLSDRFSAERPKGSFSTLEIQRTEQGDSAMYLCASSPLPGEVEETQYFGPGTRLLVL.

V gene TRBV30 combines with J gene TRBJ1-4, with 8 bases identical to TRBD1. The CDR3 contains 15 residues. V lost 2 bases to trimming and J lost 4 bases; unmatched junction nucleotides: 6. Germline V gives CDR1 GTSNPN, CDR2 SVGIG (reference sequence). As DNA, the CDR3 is TGTGCCTGGAGTTTCCGAGACAGGGGTAATGAAAAACTGTTTTTT. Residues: CAWSFRDRGNEKLFF.

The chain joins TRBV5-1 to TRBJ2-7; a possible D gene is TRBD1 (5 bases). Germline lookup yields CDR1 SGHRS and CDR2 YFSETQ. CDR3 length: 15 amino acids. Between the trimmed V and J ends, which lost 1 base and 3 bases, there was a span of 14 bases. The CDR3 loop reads CASSLKQGSRYEQYF. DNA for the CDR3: TGCGCCAGCAGCTTGAAGCAGGGTTCCCGCTACGAGCAGTACTTC.

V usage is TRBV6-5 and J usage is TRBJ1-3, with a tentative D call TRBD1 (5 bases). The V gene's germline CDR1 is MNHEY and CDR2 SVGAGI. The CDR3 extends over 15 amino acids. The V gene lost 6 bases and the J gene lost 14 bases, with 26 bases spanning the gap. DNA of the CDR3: TGTGCCAGCAGCCAAACTGTTATGCCGACAGCACCAGTATATTTT. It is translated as CASSQTVMPTAPVYF.

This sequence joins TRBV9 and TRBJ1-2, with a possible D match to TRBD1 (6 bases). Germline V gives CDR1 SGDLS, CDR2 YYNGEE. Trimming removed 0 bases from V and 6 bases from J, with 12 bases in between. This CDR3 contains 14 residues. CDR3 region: CASSVGGGANGYTF. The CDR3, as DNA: TGTGCCAGCAGCGTAGGCGGGGGGGCGAATGGCTACACCTTC. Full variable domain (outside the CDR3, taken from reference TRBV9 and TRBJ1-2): DSGVTQTPKHLITATGQRVTLRCSPRSGDLSVYWYQQSLDQGLQFLIQYYNGEERAKGNILERFSAQQFPDLHSELNLSSLELGDSALYFCASSVGGGANGYTFGSGTRLTVV.

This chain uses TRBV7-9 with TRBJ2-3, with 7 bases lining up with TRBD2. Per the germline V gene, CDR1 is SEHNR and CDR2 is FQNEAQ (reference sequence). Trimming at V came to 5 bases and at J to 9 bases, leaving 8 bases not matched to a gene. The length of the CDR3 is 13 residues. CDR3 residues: CASSESGRGTQYF. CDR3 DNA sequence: TGTGCCAGCAGCGAAAGCGGGCGGGGGACGCAGTATTTT.

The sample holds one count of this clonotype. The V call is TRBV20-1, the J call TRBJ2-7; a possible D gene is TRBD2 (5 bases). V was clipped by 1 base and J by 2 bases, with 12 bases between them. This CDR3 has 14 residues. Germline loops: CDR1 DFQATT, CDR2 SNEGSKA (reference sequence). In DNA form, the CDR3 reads TGCAGTGCTAGAGTCCTAGCAGATACCTACGAGCAGTACTTC. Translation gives CSARVLADTYEQYF.